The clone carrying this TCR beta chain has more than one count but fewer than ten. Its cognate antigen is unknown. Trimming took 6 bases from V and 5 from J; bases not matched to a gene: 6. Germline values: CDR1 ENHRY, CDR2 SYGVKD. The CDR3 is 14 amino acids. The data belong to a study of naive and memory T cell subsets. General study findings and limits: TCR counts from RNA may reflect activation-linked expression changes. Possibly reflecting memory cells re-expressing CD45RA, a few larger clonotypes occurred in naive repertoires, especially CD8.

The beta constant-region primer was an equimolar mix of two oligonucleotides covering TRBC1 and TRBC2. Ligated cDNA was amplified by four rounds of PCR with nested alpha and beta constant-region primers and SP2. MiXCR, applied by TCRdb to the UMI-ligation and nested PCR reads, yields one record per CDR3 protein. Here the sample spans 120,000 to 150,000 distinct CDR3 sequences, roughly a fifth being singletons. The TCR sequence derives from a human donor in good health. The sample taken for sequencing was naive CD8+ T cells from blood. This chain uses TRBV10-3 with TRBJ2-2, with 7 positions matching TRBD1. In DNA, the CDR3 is TGTGCCATCAGAGAGACAGGGCAGACCGGGGAGCTGTTTTTT. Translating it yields CAIRETGQTGELFF.